The entry below describes one T cell receptor (beta chain). Germline loops: CDR1 SGHTA, CDR2 FQGNSA. CDR3 length equals 14 residues. V lost 3 bases to trimming and J lost 10 bases; unmatched junction nucleotides: 6. As processed by the authors: Using reference gene primer amplification, nucleated cell counts were estimated. The table came from immunoSEQ multiplex PCR; TCRdb's copy has only in-frame clones and leaves some out. The DNA gave D and trimming, while V, J and clone size come from that table. Here the sample spans 150,000 to 200,000 clones, more than 75% being singletons. The sample originates from a study of blood T cell repertoires in COVID-19. Across the whole study: Samples came from the United States, Italy and Spain, spanning acute and convalescent COVID-19. The analysed material was cDNA or gDNA that came from T cells, B-cell-depleted T cells, or PBMCs.

This chain connects TRBV7-2 to TRBJ2-1; TRBD2 agrees at 10 bases. Specimen: peripheral blood. The receptor was derived from a man in his sixties with active or convalescent COVID-19. The CDR3, as DNA: TGTGCCAGCAGCTTTAGCGGGAGGACGACGGAGCAGTTCTTC. This encodes CASSFSGRTTEQFF.